These 18 T cell receptor beta chains originate from one sample sequenced in a study of T cell responses to AZD1222 COVID-19 vaccine. Data came from immunoSEQ multiplex PCR; TCRdb stores just in-frame clones and leaves some out. The table has fewer than 150,000 clones, roughly 86% seen once; the top ten hold 4.5% to 6.5%. This specimen consisted of peripheral blood, obtained 28 days after the second AZD1222 dose. The receptor set was obtained from an adult who received the AZD1222 COVID-19 vaccine.

V usage is TRBV5-6 and J usage is TRBJ2-5; 8 positions match TRBD1. CDR1 SGHDT and CDR2 YYEEEE come from the germline V gene. CDR3 length: 13 residues. V lost 4 bases and J lost 6; bases outside the gene matches: 5. CDR3 nucleotides: TGTGCCAGCAGCCCGGACAGGGTACAGACCCAGTACTTC. Its translation is CASSPDRVQTQYF.

V usage is TRBV11-2 and J usage is TRBJ2-1, with no clear D. This CDR3 has 15 amino acids. Germline values: CDR1 SGHAT, CDR2 FQNNGV. V was clipped by 5 bases and J by 0 bases, with 11 bases between them. The CDR3: CASSPDVGSYNEQFF. In DNA, the CDR3 is TGTGCCAGCAGCCCCGACGTGGGCTCCTACAATGAGCAGTTCTTC.

V usage is TRBV6-2 or TRBV6-3 and J usage is TRBJ2-1, with 9 bases matching TRBD1. Germline V gene data show CDR1 as MNHEY and CDR2 as SVGEGT. The CDR3 length is 16 residues. V trimming: 4 bases; J trimming: 2 bases; junction bases outside the gene matches: 6. The CDR3 here is CASSFRTGGTYNEQFF. In DNA, the CDR3 is TGTGCCAGCAGTTTTCGCACAGGGGGCACCTACAATGAGCAGTTCTTC.

The chain links TRBV18 to TRBJ2-7; D may match TRBD1 or TRBD2 (5 bases each). Germline lookup yields CDR1 KGHSH and CDR2 LQKENI. Trimming left V 3 bases short and J 9 bases short, with 15 bases between. The CDR3 extends over 13 amino acids. The CDR3 sequence is CASSPNSGTVQYF. CDR3 sequence (DNA): TGTGCCAGCTCACCCAACTCAGGGACGGTGCAGTACTTC.

The gene calls are TRBV5-1 and TRBJ1-2; 7 bases match TRBD1. V lost 4 bases and J lost 6; bases outside the gene matches: 15. From germline, CDR1 is SGHRS and CDR2 YFSETQ. The CDR3 is made up of 16 amino acids. CDR3 region: CASSHEQGMTEDGYTF. Here the CDR3 DNA reads TGCGCCAGCAGCCACGAACAGGGGATGACGGAGGATGGCTACACCTTC.

The gene calls are TRBV11-1 and TRBJ2-3, with 12 nucleotides matching TRBD2. The CDR3 length is 15 residues. CDR1 is SGHAT, CDR2 FQDESV, per germline (reference sequence). V shed 5 bases, J shed 0 bases, and the junction held 0 bases outside the gene matches. CDR3 region: CASSTSGRSTDTQYF. The CDR3 nucleotides are TGTGCCAGCAGCACTAGCGGGAGGAGCACAGATACGCAGTATTTT.

V is TRBV6-6 and J is TRBJ2-7; D not resolved. CDR3 length equals 12 residues. Trimming stripped 2 bases from V and 5 bases from J, with 7 bases between. The germline V gene has CDR1 MNHNY and CDR2 SVGAGI (reference sequence). The CDR3 bases are TGTGCCAGCAGTTACCCACGGGACGAGCAGTACTTC. Translated, it gives CASSYPRDEQYF.

The V call is TRBV6-5, the J call TRBJ1-3; maybe TRBD1 (6 bases). V was shortened by 4 bases and J by 4 bases, with 11 bases between the two germline ends. The CDR3 length is 14 residues. Germline CDR1 and CDR2: MNHEY and SVGAGI. CDR3: CASSSGTQGNTIYF. As DNA, the CDR3 is TGTGCCAGCAGTTCCGGGACACAGGGAAACACCATATATTTT.

The chain employs TRBV6-5 and TRBJ2-5; 14 bases map to TRBD2. Germline V gives CDR1 MNHEY, CDR2 SVGAGI. The V segment lost 4 bases and the J segment 3 bases; nucleotides outside the gene matches: 1. The CDR3 extends over 15 amino acids. This chain's CDR3 is CASSSTSGGEETQYF. CDR3 bases: TGTGCCAGCAGTTCGACTAGCGGGGGGGAAGAGACCCAGTACTTC.

The rearrangement uses TRBV7-2 and TRBJ1-6, with D possibly being TRBD1 (6 bases). Looked up from germline, CDR1 is SGHTA and CDR2 is FQGNSA. Trimming removed 1 base at V and 9 bases at J, with 16 bases between. The length of the CDR3 is 16 residues. The CDR3 sequence is CASSLGAGGAGSPLHF. The CDR3, as DNA: TGTGCCAGCAGCTTAGGGGCTGGGGGCGCGGGTTCACCCCTCCACTTT.

The rearrangement joins TRBV28 to TRBJ1-2, with TRBD1 as a possible D gene (5 bases). The CDR3 loop spans 12 amino acids. Germline CDR1 is MDHEN and CDR2 is SYDVKM. V lost 4 bases and J 4 bases, leaving 7 bases between the germline ends. CDR3 sequence reads: CASSSGLYGYTF. CDR3 nucleotides: TGTGCCAGCAGTTCGGGACTCTATGGCTACACCTTC.

Points on this clone: Other nucleotide sequences from this sample produce the same CDR3. This chain joins TRBV5-1 and TRBJ1-4; the match to TRBD1 covers 7 bases. Germline values: CDR1 SGHRS, CDR2 YFSETQ. Trimming at V came to 0 bases and at J to 4 bases, leaving 3 bases not matched to a gene. This CDR3 region has 15 residues. CDR3 sequence: CASSLGQGYNEKLFF. The CDR3 DNA follows: TGCGCCAGCAGCTTGGGACAGGGCTATAATGAAAAACTGTTTTTT.

This clone has only one observation. The rearrangement joins TRBV5-4 to TRBJ1-1; D may be TRBD1 (5 bases). V dropped 9 bases and J dropped 1 base, with 10 bases sitting between them. CDR3 size: 12 residues. CDR1 is SGHNT and CDR2 is YYREEE in the germline V gene (reference sequence). The CDR3 protein is CATGLGNTEAFF. The CDR3, as DNA: TGTGCCACAGGGTTGGGGAACACTGAAGCTTTCTTT.

For this clone: Other nucleotide sequences from this sample produce the same CDR3. V gene TRBV10-1 combines with J gene TRBJ1-1; D not resolved. CDR3 length: 12 residues. Trimming took off 3 bases at V and 7 bases at J, with 9 bases between the two ends. Germline assignment: CDR1 WNHNN and CDR2 SYGVQD (reference sequence). The CDR3 nucleotides are TGCGCCAGCAGTGATGGCGGACTTGAAGCTTTCTTT. This gives the protein CASSDGGLEAFF.

The chain employs TRBV27 and TRBJ2-1; TRBD2 agrees at 8 bases. After removal of 4 bases from V and 8 bases from J, the junction contained 13 bases not matched to a gene. CDR3 length: 16 residues. Germline V gene sequence: CDR1 MNHEY, CDR2 SMNVEV (reference sequence). This CDR3 reads CASSSHRREGRDEQFF. In DNA, the CDR3 is TGTGCCAGCAGTTCCCATCGCCGGGAGGGCCGAGATGAGCAGTTCTTC.

The chain combines TRBV5-1 with TRBJ1-2, with 11 bases lining up with TRBD1. The trim removed 4 bases at V and 6 bases at J, leaving 8 bases unmatched. The length of the CDR3 is 15 residues. Germline lookup yields CDR1 SGHRS and CDR2 YFSETQ. The CDR3 loop reads CASSLGQGASNGYTF. CDR3 DNA sequence: TGCGCCAGCAGCCTAGGACAGGGGGCCAGTAATGGCTACACCTTC. Drawing the rest from reference TRBV5-1 and TRBJ1-2, the complete variable domain is KAGVTQTPRYLIKTRGQQVTLSCSPISGHRSVSWYQQTPGQGLQFLFEYFSETQRNKGNFPGRFSGRQFSNSRSEMNVSTLELGDSALYLCASSLGQGASNGYTFGSGTRLTVV.

The V gene is TRBV24-1, the J gene TRBJ2-5; 9 nucleotides agree with TRBD2. CDR1 is KGHDR and CDR2 is SFDVKD in the germline V gene. V gave up 3 bases and J gave up 5 bases; unmatched junction bases: 3. The CDR3 is 14 amino acids. CDR3 bases: TGTGCCACCAGTGATAGTGGACTAGCGGAGACCCAGTACTTC. Translated, it gives CATSDSGLAETQYF.

The V and J genes are TRBV12-5 and TRBJ1-5; 8 bases line up with TRBD1. The CDR3 extends over 15 amino acids. V shed 1 base, J shed 4 bases, and the junction held 3 bases outside the gene matches. Germline CDR1 and CDR2: LGHNT and FRNRAP. DNA for the CDR3: TGTGCTAGTGGTTTGGAAACAGGGGGGAATCAGCCCCAGCATTTT. Amino acid sequence: CASGLETGGNQPQHF.